This TCR beta chain comes out of a study of cytotoxic CD8 clonotypes in ibrutinib-treated CLL. Between the trimmed V and J ends, which lost 7 bases and 0 bases, there was a span of 12 bases. In germline, CDR1 is ENHRY, CDR2 SYGVKD. This CDR3 has 15 residues. Method: immunoSEQ multiplex PCR; TCRdb's copy keeps in-frame clones and lacks some. The sample consists of over 130,000 clones, approximately 80% of them appearing once. The specimen comprised PBMCs, sampled after 36 months of ibrutinib treatment. The sequence was collected from a human donor with chronic lymphocytic leukemia. The chain recombines TRBV10-3 with TRBJ2-2; D unresolved. CDR3 in DNA: TGTGCCATCAATTCGGCGGCCGCGAACACCGGGGAGCTGTTTTTT. This gives the protein CAINSAAANTGELFF.